Listed here is a single T cell receptor (beta chain). Its antigen is unidentified. Method: immunoSEQ multiplex PCR; TCRdb's copy keeps in-frame clones and lacks some. Of 50,000 to 85,000 clones listed, over 70% are singletons. These data belong to a study of a mutant IDH1 vaccine in newly diagnosed glioma. Study-level information: Patients received vaccination from 4-6 weeks after radiotherapy alone, or with temozolomide cycles. Study-level results: Pseudoprogression seemingly bore no relation to changes in top peripheral T cell clonotypes. Vaccine-induced immune responses were detected in about 93% of patients.

CDR3 size: 11 residues. CDR1 is MNHNS, CDR2 SASEGT, per germline. V was trimmed by 3 bases and J by 5 bases, leaving 2 bases between them. Time point: week 23, last vaccination. Each dose delivered 300 ug of mutant IDH1 20-mer peptide subcutaneously with imiquimod. The study enrolled donors with new WHO grade 3 or 4 IDH1-mutant, ATRX-lost astrocytomas. This chain joins TRBV6-1 and TRBJ1-5; D is unclear. The TCR comes from a young man with glioma. The sequences come from PBMCs, collected from a glioma patient whose treatment included an IDH1 peptide vaccine. The chain's CDR3 is CASSEDQPQHF. Here the CDR3 DNA reads TGTGCCAGCAGTGAGGATCAGCCCCAGCATTTT.